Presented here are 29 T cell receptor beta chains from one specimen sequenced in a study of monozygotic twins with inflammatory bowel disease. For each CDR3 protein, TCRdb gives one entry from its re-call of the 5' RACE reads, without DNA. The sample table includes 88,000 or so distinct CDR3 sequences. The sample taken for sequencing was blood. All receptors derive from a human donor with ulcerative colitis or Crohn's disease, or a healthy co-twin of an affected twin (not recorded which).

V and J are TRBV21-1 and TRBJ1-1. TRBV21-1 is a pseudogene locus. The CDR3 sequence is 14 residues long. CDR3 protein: CASSKGPGWDEAFF.

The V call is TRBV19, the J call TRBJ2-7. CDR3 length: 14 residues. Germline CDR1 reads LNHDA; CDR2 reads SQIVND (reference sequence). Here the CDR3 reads CASSMPDGRYEQYF.

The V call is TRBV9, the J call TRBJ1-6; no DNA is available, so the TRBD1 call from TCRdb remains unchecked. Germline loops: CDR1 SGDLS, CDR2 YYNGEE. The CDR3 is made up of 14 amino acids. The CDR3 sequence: CASSVGIPGSPLHF.

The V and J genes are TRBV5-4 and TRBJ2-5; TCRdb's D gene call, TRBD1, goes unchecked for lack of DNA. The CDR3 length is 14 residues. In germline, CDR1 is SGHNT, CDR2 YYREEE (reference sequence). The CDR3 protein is CASSQGQAMETQYF.

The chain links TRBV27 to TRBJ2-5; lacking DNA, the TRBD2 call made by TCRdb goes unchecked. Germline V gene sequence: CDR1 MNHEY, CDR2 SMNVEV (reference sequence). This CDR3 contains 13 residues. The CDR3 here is CASSRVPQETQYF.

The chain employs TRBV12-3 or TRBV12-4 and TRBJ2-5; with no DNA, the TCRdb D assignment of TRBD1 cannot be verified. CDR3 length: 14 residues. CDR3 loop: CASSRDRVGETQYF.

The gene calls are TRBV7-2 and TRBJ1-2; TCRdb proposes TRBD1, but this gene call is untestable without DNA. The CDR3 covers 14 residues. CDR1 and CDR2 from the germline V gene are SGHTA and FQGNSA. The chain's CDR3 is CASSLSTGGTGYTF.

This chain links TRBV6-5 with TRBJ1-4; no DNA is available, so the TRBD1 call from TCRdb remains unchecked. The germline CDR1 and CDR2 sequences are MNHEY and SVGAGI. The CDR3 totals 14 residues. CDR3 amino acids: CASSSGRQNEKLFF.

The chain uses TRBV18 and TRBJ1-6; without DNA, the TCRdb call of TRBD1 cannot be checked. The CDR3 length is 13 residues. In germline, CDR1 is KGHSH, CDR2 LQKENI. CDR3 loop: CASSQGDNSPLHF.

The CDR3 sequence is CASSLDMTQYF. This chain uses TRBV7-9 with TRBJ2-5. Germline loops: CDR1 SEHNR, CDR2 FQNEAQ (reference sequence). The CDR3 sequence is 11 residues long. Together with reference TRBV7-9 and TRBJ2-5, the CDR3 gives the full variable domain: DTGVSQNPRHKITKRGQNVTFRCDPISEHNRLYWYRQTLGQGPEFLTYFQNEAQLEKSRLLSDRFSAERPKGSFSTLEIQRTEQGDSAMYLCASSLDMTQYFGPGTRLLVL.

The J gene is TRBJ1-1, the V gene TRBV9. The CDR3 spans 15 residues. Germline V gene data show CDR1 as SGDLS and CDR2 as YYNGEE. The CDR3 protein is CASSPSSSMNTEAFF.

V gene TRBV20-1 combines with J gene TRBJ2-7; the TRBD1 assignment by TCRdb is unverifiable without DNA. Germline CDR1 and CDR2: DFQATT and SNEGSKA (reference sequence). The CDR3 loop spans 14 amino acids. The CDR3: CSARETGSSYEQYF.

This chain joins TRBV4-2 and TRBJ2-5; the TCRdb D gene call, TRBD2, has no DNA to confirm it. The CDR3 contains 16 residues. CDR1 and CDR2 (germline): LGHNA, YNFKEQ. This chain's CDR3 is CASSQDLRTSGGTQYF.

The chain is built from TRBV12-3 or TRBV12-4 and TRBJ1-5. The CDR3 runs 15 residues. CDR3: CASSPDGGGNQPQHF.

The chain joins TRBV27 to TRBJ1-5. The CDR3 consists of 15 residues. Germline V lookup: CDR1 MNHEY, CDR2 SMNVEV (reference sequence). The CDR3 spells CASSSQGGYHQPQHF.

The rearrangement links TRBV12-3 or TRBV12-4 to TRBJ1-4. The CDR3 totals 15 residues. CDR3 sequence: CASSFQQITNEKLFF.

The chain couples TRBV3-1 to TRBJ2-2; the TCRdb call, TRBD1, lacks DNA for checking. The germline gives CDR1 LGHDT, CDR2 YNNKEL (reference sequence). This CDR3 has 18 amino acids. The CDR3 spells CASSLTVGTGSNTGELFF.

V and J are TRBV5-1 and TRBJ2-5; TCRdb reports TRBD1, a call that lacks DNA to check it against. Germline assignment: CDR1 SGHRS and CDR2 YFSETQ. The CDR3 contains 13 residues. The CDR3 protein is CASRWDHKDTQYF.

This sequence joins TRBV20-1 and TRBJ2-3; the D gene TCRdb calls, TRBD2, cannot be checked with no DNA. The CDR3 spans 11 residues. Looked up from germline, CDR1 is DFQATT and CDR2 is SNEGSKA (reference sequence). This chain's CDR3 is CSAEAADTQYF.

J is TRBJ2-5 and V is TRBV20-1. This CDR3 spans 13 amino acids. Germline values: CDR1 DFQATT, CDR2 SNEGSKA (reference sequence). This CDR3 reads CSASAAQKETQYF.

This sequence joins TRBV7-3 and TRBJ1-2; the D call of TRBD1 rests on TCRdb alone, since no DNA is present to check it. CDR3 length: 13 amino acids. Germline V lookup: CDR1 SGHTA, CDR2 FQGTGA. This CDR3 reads CASSRGPRDGYTF.

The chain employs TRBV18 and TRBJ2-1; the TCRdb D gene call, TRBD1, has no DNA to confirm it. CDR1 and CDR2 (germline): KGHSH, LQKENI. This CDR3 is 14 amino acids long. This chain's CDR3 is CASSPGQGSNEQFF. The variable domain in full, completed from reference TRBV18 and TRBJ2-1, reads NAGVMQNPRHLVRRRGQEARLRCSPMKGHSHVYWYRQLPEEGLKFMVYLQKENIIDESGMPKERFSAEFPKEGPSILRIQQVVRGDSAAYFCASSPGQGSNEQFFGPGTRLTVL.

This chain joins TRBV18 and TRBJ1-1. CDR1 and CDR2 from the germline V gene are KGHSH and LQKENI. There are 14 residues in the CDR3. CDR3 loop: CASSLTRETTEAFF.

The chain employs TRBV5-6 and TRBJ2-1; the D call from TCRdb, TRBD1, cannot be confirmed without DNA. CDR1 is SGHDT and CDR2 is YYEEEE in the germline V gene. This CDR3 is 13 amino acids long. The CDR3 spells CAGAGFGANEQFF.

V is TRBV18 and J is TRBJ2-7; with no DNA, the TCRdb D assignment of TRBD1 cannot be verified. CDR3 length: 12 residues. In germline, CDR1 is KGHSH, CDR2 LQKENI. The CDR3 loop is CASSQDSYEQYF.

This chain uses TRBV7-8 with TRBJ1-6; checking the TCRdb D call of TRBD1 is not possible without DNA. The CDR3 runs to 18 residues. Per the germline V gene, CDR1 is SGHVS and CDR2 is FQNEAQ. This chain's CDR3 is CASSFDPGVGVSFSPLHF.

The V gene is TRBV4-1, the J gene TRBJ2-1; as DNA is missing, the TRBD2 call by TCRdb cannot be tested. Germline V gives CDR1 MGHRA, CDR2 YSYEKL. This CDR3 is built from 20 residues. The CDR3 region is CASSREGGSGGASSYNEQFF.

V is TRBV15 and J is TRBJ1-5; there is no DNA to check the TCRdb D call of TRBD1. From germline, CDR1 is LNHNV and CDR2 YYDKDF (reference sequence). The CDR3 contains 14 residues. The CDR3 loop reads CATSRQGSNQPQHF.

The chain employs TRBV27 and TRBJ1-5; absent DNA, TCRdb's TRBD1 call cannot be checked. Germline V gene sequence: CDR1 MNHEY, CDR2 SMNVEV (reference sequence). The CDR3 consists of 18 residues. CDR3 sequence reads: CASSLRAGSGEGSASQHF.